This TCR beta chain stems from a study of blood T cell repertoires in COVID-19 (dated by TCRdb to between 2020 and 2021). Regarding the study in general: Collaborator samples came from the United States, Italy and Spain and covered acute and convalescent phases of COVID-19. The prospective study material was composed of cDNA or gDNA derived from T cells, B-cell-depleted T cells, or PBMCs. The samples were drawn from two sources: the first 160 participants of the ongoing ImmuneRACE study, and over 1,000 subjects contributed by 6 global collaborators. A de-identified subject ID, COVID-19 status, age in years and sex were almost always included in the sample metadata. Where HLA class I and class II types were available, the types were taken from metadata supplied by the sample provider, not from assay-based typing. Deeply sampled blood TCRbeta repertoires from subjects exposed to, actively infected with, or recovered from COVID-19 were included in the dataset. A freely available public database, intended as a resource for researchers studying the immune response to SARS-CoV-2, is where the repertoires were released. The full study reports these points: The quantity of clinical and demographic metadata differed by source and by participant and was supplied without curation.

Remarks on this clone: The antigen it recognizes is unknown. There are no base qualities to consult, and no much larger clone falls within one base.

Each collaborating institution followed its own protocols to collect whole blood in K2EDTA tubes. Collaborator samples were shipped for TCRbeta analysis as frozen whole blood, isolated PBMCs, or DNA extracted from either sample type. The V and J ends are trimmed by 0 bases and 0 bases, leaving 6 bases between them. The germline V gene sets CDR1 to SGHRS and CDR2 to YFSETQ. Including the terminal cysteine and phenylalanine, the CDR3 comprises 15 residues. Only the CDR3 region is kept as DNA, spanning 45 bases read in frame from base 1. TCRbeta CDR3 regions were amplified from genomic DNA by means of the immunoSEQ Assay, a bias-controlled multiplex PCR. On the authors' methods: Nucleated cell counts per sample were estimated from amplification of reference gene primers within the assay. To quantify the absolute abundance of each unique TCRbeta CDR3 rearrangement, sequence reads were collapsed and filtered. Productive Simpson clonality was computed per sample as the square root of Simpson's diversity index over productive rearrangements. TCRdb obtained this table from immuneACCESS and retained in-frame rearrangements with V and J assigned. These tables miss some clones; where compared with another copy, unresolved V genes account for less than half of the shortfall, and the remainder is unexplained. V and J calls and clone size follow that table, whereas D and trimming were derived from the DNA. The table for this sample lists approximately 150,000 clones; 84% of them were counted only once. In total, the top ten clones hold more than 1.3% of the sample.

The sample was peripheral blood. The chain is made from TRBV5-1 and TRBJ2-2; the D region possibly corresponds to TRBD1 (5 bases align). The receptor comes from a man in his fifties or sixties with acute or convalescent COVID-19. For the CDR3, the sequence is CASSLEGPNTGELFF. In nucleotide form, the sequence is TGCGCCAGCAGCTTGGAGGGGCCGAACACCGGGGAGCTGTTTTTT.